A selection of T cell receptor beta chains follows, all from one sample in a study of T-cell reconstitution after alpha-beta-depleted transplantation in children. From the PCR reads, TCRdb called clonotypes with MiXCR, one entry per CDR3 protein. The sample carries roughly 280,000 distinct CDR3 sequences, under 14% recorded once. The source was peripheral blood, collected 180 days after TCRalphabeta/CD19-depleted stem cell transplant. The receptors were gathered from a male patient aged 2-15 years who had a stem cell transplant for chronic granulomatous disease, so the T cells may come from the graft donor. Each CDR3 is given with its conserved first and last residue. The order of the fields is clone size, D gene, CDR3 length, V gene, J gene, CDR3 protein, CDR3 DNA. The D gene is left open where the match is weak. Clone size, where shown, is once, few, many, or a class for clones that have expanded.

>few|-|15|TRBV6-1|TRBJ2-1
CASSDGEGSYNEQFF
TGTGCCAGCAGTGATGGGGAAGGGTCCTACAATGAGCAGTTCTTC
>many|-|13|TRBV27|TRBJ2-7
CASSLKTGIEQYF
TGTGCCAGCAGTTTAAAAACAGGGATTGAGCAGTACTTC
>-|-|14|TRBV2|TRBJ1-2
CASTRADRGYGYTF
TGTGCCAGCACCCGGGCGGACCGAGGCTATGGCTACACCTTC
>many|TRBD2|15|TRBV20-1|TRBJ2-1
CSARWTGGPSYEQFF
TGCAGTGCCAGATGGACGGGAGGGCCCTCGTATGAGCAGTTCTTC
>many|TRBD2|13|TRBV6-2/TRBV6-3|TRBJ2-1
CASRQAGANEQFF
TGTGCCAGCAGACAAGCGGGGGCTAATGAGCAGTTCTTC
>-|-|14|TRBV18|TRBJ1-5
CASSGQKDYQPQHF
TGTGCCAGCTCAGGACAGAAAGACTATCAGCCCCAGCATTTT
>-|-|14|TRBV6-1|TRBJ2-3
CASSKTGNTDTQYF
TGTGCCAGCAGCAAAACAGGAAACACAGATACGCAGTATTTT
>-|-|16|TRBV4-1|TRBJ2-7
CASSQGANAASYEQYF
TGCGCCAGCAGCCAAGGGGCGAACGCAGCTTCCTACGAGCAGTACTTC
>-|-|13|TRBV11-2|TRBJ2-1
CASTAFLNREQFF
TGTGCCAGCACGGCTTTTTTAAACCGTGAGCAGTTCTTC
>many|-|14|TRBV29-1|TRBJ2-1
CSVVGTGKYNEQFF
TGCAGCGTTGTGGGGACCGGGAAATACAATGAGCAGTTCTTC
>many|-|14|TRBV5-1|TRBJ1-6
CASSFGEANSPLHF
TGCGCCAGCAGCTTTGGGGAAGCCAATTCACCCCTCCACTTT
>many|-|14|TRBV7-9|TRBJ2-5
CASSLNGRRETQYF
TGTGCCAGCAGCTTAAACGGACGGAGAGAGACCCAGTACTTC
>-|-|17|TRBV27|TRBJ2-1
CASSPSRLASSYNEQFF
TGTGCCAGCAGTCCCTCTCGACTGGCGAGCTCCTACAATGAGCAGTTCTTC
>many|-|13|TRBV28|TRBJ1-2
CASRSMESYGYTF
TGTGCCAGCAGATCTATGGAGTCCTATGGCTACACCTTC